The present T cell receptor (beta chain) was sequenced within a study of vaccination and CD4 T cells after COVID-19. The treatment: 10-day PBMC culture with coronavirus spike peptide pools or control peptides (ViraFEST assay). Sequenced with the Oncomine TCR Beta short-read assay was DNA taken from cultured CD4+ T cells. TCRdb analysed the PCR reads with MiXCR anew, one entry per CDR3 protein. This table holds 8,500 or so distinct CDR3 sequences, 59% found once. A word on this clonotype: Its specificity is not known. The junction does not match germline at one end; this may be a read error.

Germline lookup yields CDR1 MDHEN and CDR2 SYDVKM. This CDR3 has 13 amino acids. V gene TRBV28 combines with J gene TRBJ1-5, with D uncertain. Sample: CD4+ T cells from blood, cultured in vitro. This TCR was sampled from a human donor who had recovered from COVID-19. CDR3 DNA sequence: TGTGCCAGTCGGCAACCTAGCGATCAGCCCCAGCATTTT. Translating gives CASRQPSDQPQHF.